Sequencing of this T cell receptor (beta chain) was carried out in a study of T cell responses to AZD1222 COVID-19 vaccine. A word on this clone: The target antigen is unknown.

Profiled with immunoSEQ multiplex PCR; TCRdb holds only in-frame clones, not every one. The data show tens of thousands of clones, roughly 90% seen once. Study-level results: Only a handful of people who got AZD1222 tested seropositive at baseline. Females outnumbered males among donors, who were mostly white British; clonal diversity was possibly underestimated.

The TCR originated in an adult in good health. The material was peripheral blood, obtained on day 0 of AZD1222 vaccination.

Written as DNA, the CDR3 is TGCGCCAGCAGGGGCATTAACAATGAGCAGTTCTTC. As protein: CASRGINNEQFF. The V call is TRBV5-1, the J call TRBJ2-1; D not certain. Germline V lookup: CDR1 SGHRS, CDR2 YFSETQ. V lost 5 bases and J 5 bases, leaving 8 bases between the germline ends. The CDR3 contains 12 residues. Based on the CDR3 plus reference TRBV5-1 and TRBJ2-1, the full variable domain is KAGVTQTPRYLIKTRGQQVTLSCSPISGHRSVSWYQQTPGQGLQFLFEYFSETQRNKGNFPGRFSGRQFSNSRSEMNVSTLELGDSALYLCASRGINNEQFFGPGTRLTVL.